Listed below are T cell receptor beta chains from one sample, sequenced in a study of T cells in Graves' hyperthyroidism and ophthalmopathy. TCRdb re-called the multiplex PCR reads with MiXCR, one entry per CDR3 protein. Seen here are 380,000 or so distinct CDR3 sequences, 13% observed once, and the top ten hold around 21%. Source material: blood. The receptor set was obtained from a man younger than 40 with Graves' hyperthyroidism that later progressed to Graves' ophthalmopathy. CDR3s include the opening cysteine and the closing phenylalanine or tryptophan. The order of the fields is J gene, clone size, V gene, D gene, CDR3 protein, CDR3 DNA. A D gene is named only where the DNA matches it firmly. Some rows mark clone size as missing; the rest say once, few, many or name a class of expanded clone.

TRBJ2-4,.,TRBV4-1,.,CASSQVVSIQYF,TGCGCCAGCAGCCAAGTTGTTTCCATTCAGTACTTC
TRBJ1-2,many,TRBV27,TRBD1,CASSLKGQAITNYGYTF,TGTGCCAGCAGTTTAAAGGGACAGGCAATTACTAACTATGGCTACACCTTC
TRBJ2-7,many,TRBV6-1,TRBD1,CASSSPGQYTYEQYF,TGTGCCAGCAGTTCGCCGGGACAGTATACCTACGAGCAGTACTTC
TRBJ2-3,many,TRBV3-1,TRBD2,CASSQDLRGVRDTQYF,TGTGCCAGCAGCCAAGATTTGCGGGGGGTGAGAGATACGCAGTATTTT
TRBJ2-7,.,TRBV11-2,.,CASRTLAGPSYEQYF,TGTGCCAGCCGCACCCTGGCGGGGCCCTCCTACGAGCAGTACTTC
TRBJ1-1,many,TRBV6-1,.,CASRAGWGADTEAFF,TGTGCCAGCAGGGCGGGGTGGGGCGCCGACACTGAAGCTTTCTTT
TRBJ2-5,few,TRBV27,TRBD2,CASSLFWRGGIQETQYF,TGTGCCAGCAGTTTATTCTGGCGGGGGGGAATCCAAGAGACCCAGTACTTC
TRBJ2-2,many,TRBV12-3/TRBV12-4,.,CASSLRQEWNTGELFF,TGTGCCAGCAGCCTACGACAGGAATGGAACACCGGGGAGCTGTTTTTT
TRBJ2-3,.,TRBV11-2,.,CASGQFGGATDTQYF,TGTGCCAGCGGACAATTTGGGGGAGCCACAGATACGCAGTATTTT
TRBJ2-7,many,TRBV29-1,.,CSVESSASSRQYF,TGCAGCGTTGAAAGCTCGGCGAGTTCAAGGCAGTACTTC
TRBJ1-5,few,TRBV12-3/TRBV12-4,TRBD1,CASSSQGGPQHF,TGTGCCAGCAGTAGTCAGGGGGGGCCCCAGCATTTT
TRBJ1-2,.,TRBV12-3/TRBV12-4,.,CASSATGTRDYGYTF,TGTGCCAGCAGCGCGACCGGGACAAGGGACTATGGCTACACCTTC
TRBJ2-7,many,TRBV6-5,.,CASSYSGQSSSYEQYF,TGTGCCAGCAGTTACAGCGGACAGTCGAGCTCCTACGAGCAGTACTTC
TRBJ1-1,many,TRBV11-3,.,CASSFRWNTEAFF,TGTGCCAGCAGCTTCCGCTGGAACACTGAAGCTTTCTTT
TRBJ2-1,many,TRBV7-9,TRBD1,CASRIEGAMWNEQFF,TGTGCCAGCAGAATCGAGGGGGCGATGTGGAATGAGCAGTTCTTC
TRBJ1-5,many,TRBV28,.,CASSLTQVRPQHF,TGTGCCAGCAGTTTGACACAGGTCCGGCCCCAGCATTTT
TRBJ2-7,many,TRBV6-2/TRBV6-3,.,CASSKIFSEQYF,TGTGCCAGCAGTAAAATATTCAGCGAGCAGTACTTC
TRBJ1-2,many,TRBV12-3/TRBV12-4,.,CASSLEGVALGYTF,TGTGCCAGCAGTTTAGAAGGGGTCGCGCTTGGCTACACCTTC
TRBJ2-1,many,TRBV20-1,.,CSAPRARIFYNEQFF,TGCAGTGCCCCTCGCGCCCGAATATTCTACAATGAGCAGTTCTTC
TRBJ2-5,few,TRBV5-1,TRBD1,CASSLAPGGRETQYF,TGCGCCAGCAGCTTGGCCCCAGGGGGTCGGGAGACCCAGTACTTC
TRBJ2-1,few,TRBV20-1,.,CSASAGVNEQFF,TGCAGTGCTAGTGCCGGTGTCAATGAGCAGTTCTTC
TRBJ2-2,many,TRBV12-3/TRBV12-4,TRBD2,CASSFERGNTGELFF,TGTGCCAGCAGTTTCGAGCGGGGGAACACCGGGGAGCTGTTTTTT
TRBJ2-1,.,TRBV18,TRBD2,CASSPPRGGSYNEQFF,TGTGCCAGCTCACCACCACGCGGGGGATCATACAATGAGCAGTTCTTC
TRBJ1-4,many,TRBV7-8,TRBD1,CASSSGTAWGEKLFF,TGTGCCAGCAGCTCAGGGACAGCTTGGGGTGAAAAACTGTTTTTT
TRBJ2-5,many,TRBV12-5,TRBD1,CASGPDRGETQYF,TGTGCTAGTGGCCCGGACAGGGGAGAGACCCAGTACTTC
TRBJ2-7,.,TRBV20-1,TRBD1,CSATQGADEQYF,TGCAGTGCTACACAGGGGGCAGACGAGCAGTACTTC
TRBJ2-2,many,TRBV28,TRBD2,CASIRGGGNTGELFF,TGTGCCAGCATACGGGGGGGCGGTAACACCGGGGAGCTGTTTTTT
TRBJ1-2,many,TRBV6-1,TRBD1,CASSFDRGSGYTF,TGTGCCAGCAGTTTCGACAGGGGGTCTGGCTACACCTTC
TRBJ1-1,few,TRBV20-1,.,CSAPGDSNTEAFF,TGCAGTGCTCCAGGGGATTCTAACACTGAAGCTTTCTTT
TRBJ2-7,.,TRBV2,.,CASTATPPYEQYF,TGTGCCAGCACGGCGACACCTCCCTACGAGCAGTACTTC
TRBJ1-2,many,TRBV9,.,CASSGGGPLLGYTF,TGTGCCAGCAGCGGAGGAGGACCGCTACTTGGCTACACCTTC
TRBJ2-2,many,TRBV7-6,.,CASSLVRHANTGELFF,TGTGCCAGCAGCTTAGTTCGGCACGCGAACACCGGGGAGCTGTTTTTT
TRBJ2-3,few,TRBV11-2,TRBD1,CASSLQGQGMDTQYF,TGTGCCAGCAGCCTACAGGGACAGGGGATGGATACGCAGTATTTT
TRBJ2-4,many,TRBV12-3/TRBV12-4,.,CASSLRRTTNIQYF,TGTGCCAGCAGTTTGCGGAGGACAACAAACATTCAGTACTTC
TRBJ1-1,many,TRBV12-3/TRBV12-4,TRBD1,CASSLVGQGVTEAFF,TGTGCCAGCAGTTTGGTGGGACAGGGGGTGACTGAAGCTTTCTTT
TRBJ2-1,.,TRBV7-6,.,CASSLAPERAFNEQFF,TGTGCCAGCAGCTTAGCGCCGGAGCGGGCCTTCAATGAGCAGTTCTTC
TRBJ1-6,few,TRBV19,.,CASRSGARYNSPLHF,TGTGCCAGTAGATCTGGGGCCCGCTATAATTCACCCCTCCACTTT
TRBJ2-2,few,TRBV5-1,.,CASSGRGLDGELFF,TGCGCCAGCAGCGGCAGGGGACTGGACGGGGAGCTGTTTTTT
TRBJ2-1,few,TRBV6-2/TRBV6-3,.,CASSYLAGVEQFF,TGTGCCAGCAGTTACCTCGCAGGGGTTGAGCAGTTCTTC
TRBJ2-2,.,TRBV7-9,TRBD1,CASSMPGQGVYTGELFF,TGTGCCAGCAGCATGCCGGGACAGGGTGTATACACCGGGGAGCTGTTTTTT
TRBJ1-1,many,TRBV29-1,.,CSVVHTEAFF,TGCAGCGTTGTGCATACTGAAGCTTTCTTT
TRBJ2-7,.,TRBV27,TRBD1,CVSSAGTVIGYEQYF,TGTGTCAGCAGTGCCGGGACAGTTATCGGGTACGAGCAGTACTTC
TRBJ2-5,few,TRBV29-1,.,CSVRSTGKETQYF,TGCAGCGTTCGCAGCACAGGGAAGGAGACCCAGTACTTC
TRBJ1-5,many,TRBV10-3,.,CAISDGGRNQPQHF,TGTGCCATCAGTGACGGGGGTCGGAATCAGCCCCAGCATTTT
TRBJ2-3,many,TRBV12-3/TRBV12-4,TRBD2,CASSASGLDLNTQYF,TGTGCCAGCAGTGCTAGCGGGCTAGATTTAAATACGCAGTATTTT
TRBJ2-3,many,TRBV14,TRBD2,CASSEPGLAGVDTQYF,TGTGCCAGCAGCGAACCGGGACTAGCGGGGGTGGATACGCAGTATTTT
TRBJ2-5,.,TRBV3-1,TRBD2,CASSNSGGAFETQYF,TGTGCCAGCAGCAATAGCGGGGGGGCCTTCGAGACCCAGTACTTC
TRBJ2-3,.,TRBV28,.,CACSSTGRTHSDTQYF,TGTGCCTGCAGCTCCACGGGACGGACGCATTCAGATACGCAGTATTTT
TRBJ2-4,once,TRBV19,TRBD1,CASSIDLGRGLAAKNIQYF,TGTGCCAGTAGTATAGATCTGGGCAGGGGGCTAGCAGCCAAAAACATTCAGTACTTC
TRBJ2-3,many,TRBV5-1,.,CASSLEGGRDTQYF,TGCGCCAGCAGCTTGGAAGGGGGGAGGGATACGCAGTATTTT
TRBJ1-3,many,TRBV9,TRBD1,CASSVGTVGLAGNTIYF,TGTGCCAGCAGCGTTGGGACAGTCGGCTTGGCTGGAAACACCATATATTTT
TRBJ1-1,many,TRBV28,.,CASSLSGSLNTEAFF,TGTGCCAGCAGCCTCTCGGGTTCTTTGAACACTGAAGCTTTCTTT
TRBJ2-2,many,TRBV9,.,CASSVSVTGELFF,TGTGCCAGCAGCGTATCTGTCACCGGGGAGCTGTTTTTT
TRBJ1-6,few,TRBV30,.,CAWTLGNSPLHF,TGTGCCTGGACCCTTGGGAATTCACCCCTCCACTTT